A single sample is the source of the 25 T cell receptor beta chains below, sequenced in a study of blood T cell repertoires in COVID-19. TCRdb's copy holds only in-frame clones and misses some; the assay was immunoSEQ multiplex PCR. This table has fewer than 300,000 clones, 91% appearing once. Input material: peripheral blood. The receptors stem from a woman aged 25-40 years with COVID-19, enrolled during active disease.

In regard to this clone: Other DNA sequences of this sample code for an identical CDR3. The chain couples TRBV9 to TRBJ2-7; 7 nucleotides align to TRBD1. There are 14 residues in the CDR3. Germline CDR1 and CDR2: SGDLS and YYNGEE. V gave up 0 bases and J gave up 3 bases; unmatched junction bases: 3. CDR3: CASSVGSGGYEQYF. Here the CDR3 DNA reads TGTGCCAGCAGCGTAGGGTCAGGGGGCTACGAGCAGTACTTC.

The chain combines TRBV13 with TRBJ2-5, with 14 bases lining up with TRBD2. The length of the CDR3 is 17 residues. Germline-derived CDR1 and CDR2 are PRHDT and FYEKMQ (reference sequence). The J segment lost 0 bases and the V segment lost 5 bases, leaving 5 bases of the junction unmatched. This CDR3 reads CASSMGLAGVYQETQYF. CDR3 nucleotide sequence: TGTGCCAGCAGCATGGGACTAGCGGGAGTTTACCAAGAGACCCAGTACTTC. The full variable domain, with the rest looked up from reference TRBV13 and TRBJ2-5, is AAGVIQSPRHLIKEKRETATLKCYPIPRHDTVYWYQQGPGQDPQFLISFYEKMQSDKGSIPDRFSAQQFSDYHSELNMSSLELGDSALYFCASSMGLAGVYQETQYFGPGTRLLVL.

Turning to this clone: This same CDR3 is encoded by further DNA sequences in the sample. V is TRBV18 and J is TRBJ2-5, with D perhaps matching TRBD1 (6 bases). The CDR3 length is 12 residues. Per the germline V gene, CDR1 is KGHSH and CDR2 is LQKENI. V lost 2 bases to trimming and J lost 5 bases, with 6 bases between them. The CDR3 nucleotides read TGTGCCAGCTCACCAAGGGGGGAGACCCAGTACTTC. This sequence encodes CASSPRGETQYF.

The V call is TRBV27, the J call TRBJ1-5; D remains unclear. From germline, CDR1 is MNHEY and CDR2 SMNVEV (reference sequence). Trimming took off 2 bases at V and 3 bases at J, with 11 bases between the two ends. CDR3 length equals 15 residues. CDR3 in DNA: TGTGCCAGCAGTTTAGGATGGGCTAACAATCAGCCCCAGCATTTT. It codes for CASSLGWANNQPQHF.

This clone showed up just once. The chain joins TRBV6-5 to TRBJ1-2; D perhaps matches TRBD1 (6 bases). The CDR3 loop spans 15 amino acids. Germline V CDR1 and CDR2: MNHEY, SVGAGI. Between the trimmed V and J ends, which lost 0 bases and 9 bases, there was a span of 17 bases. Here the CDR3 DNA reads TGTGCCAGCAGTTACTCTACAGGGAAGGGTCAGCGCTACACCTTC. Its protein is CASSYSTGKGQRYTF.

This clone appeared once. V is TRBV20-1 and J is TRBJ1-1; TRBD1 aligns across 8 bases. V shed 6 bases, J shed 8 bases, and the junction held 5 bases outside the gene matches. The CDR3 is 11 amino acids. Germline loops: CDR1 DFQATT, CDR2 SNEGSKA (reference sequence). The CDR3 region has the DNA TGCAGTGCCGAGCGGACAGGGGAAGCTTTCTTT. Protein sequence: CSAERTGEAFF.

The J gene is TRBJ1-4, the V gene TRBV5-1; 8 bases are shared with TRBD1. V shed 4 bases, J shed 4 bases, and the junction held 6 bases outside the gene matches. This CDR3 has 15 residues. Germline V lookup: CDR1 SGHRS, CDR2 YFSETQ. The CDR3: CASSHMTGDNEKLFF. The CDR3 DNA is TGCGCCAGCAGCCATATGACAGGGGATAATGAAAAACTGTTTTTT.

V usage is TRBV2 and J usage is TRBJ2-7; TRBD2 matches 12 bases. Germline loops: CDR1 SNHLY, CDR2 FYNNEI. The CDR3 totals 14 residues. The trim removed 5 bases at V and 3 bases at J, leaving 2 bases unmatched. The CDR3 DNA is TGTGCCAGCAGTAGGACTAGCGGGATCTACGAGCAGTACTTC. As protein: CASSRTSGIYEQYF.

The V and J genes are TRBV28 and TRBJ2-5; the match to TRBD2 covers 10 bases. This CDR3 region has 15 residues. CDR1 and CDR2 (germline): MDHEN, SYDVKM. Trimming removed 7 bases from V and 3 bases from J; junction bases left unmatched: 8. For the CDR3, the DNA is TGTGCCAGCATGGGTGGTAGCGGGGGGAAAGAGACCCAGTACTTC. It translates to CASMGGSGGKETQYF.

This rearrangement joins TRBV23-1 to TRBJ1-3, with 11 nucleotides matching TRBD1. TRBV23-1 is flagged as an ORF with uncertain function. The CDR3 consists of 17 residues. Trimming removed 0 bases from V and 6 bases from J; junction bases left unmatched: 7. CDR3 nucleotide sequence: TGCGCCAGCAGTCAATCCCCGGGACAGGGGGAAGAAAACACCATATATTTT. Protein: CASSQSPGQGEENTIYF.

The chain joins TRBV6-5 to TRBJ1-2; TRBD1 aligns across 9 bases. Germline V gene sequence: CDR1 MNHEY, CDR2 SVGAGI. With 5 bases clipped from V and 6 bases from J, the junction kept 7 bases outside the gene matches. CDR3 length: 14 residues. CDR3 amino acids: CASSPRDRENGYTF. CDR3 nucleotide sequence: TGTGCCAGCAGTCCCCGGGACAGGGAGAATGGCTACACCTTC.

The J gene is TRBJ2-7, the V gene TRBV7-9; D is uncertain. Trimming cost V 5 bases and J 2 bases, with 13 bases left between them. There are 14 residues in the CDR3. Germline CDR1 is SEHNR and CDR2 is FQNEAQ (reference sequence). In DNA form, the CDR3 reads TGTGCCAGCAGCCCCAACCAGAAAGCCTACGAGCAGTACTTC. Protein: CASSPNQKAYEQYF. The full variable domain, in which reference TRBV7-9 and TRBJ2-7 provide the parts outside the CDR3, is DTGVSQNPRHKITKRGQNVTFRCDPISEHNRLYWYRQTLGQGPEFLTYFQNEAQLEKSRLLSDRFSAERPKGSFSTLEIQRTEQGDSAMYLCASSPNQKAYEQYFGPGTRLTVT.

The chain uses TRBV6-6 and TRBJ2-1; TRBD1 agrees at 7 bases. The CDR3 totals 13 residues. Germline lookup yields CDR1 MNHNY and CDR2 SVGAGI (reference sequence). After removal of 8 bases from V and 7 bases from J, the junction contained 8 bases not matched to a gene. CDR3 nucleotide sequence: TGTGCCAGCCGGGACAGTAGCTCGAATGAGCAGTTCTTC. Its translation: CASRDSSSNEQFF.

The chain has TRBV30 and TRBJ1-5, with D unclear. The germline V and J ends were trimmed by 3 bases and 4 bases, with 13 bases remaining between them. This CDR3 region has 14 residues. Germline V gene data show CDR1 as GTSNPN and CDR2 as SVGIG (reference sequence). The CDR3 loop reads CAWSGLSTNQPQHF. The DNA of the CDR3 is TGTGCCTGGAGCGGTCTAAGTACTAATCAGCCCCAGCATTTT.

The chain recombines TRBV5-4 with TRBJ2-3; D might be TRBD2 (6 bases). This CDR3 spans 15 amino acids. V was cut by 4 bases and J by 2 bases, with 14 bases left in between. Germline V gene data show CDR1 as SGHNT and CDR2 as YYREEE (reference sequence). In DNA form, the CDR3 reads TGTGCCAGCAGCGAATTCCGGGACTTCACAGATACGCAGTATTTT. Encoded protein: CASSEFRDFTDTQYF.

This clone was found once. The rearrangement links TRBV18 to TRBJ1-1; D possibly corresponds to TRBD1 (5 bases). The V gene's germline CDR1 is KGHSH and CDR2 LQKENI. CDR3 size: 13 residues. Trimming took off 6 bases at V and 5 bases at J, with 13 bases between the two ends. CDR3 nucleotides: TGTGCCAGCTCCTCTTCCAGGGAAACTGAAGCTTTCTTT. Protein product: CASSSSRETEAFF. Full variable domain (outside the CDR3, taken from reference TRBV18 and TRBJ1-1): NAGVMQNPRHLVRRRGQEARLRCSPMKGHSHVYWYRQLPEEGLKFMVYLQKENIIDESGMPKERFSAEFPKEGPSILRIQQVVRGDSAAYFCASSSSRETEAFFGQGTRLTVV.

The sample holds one count of this clone. The rearrangement links TRBV11-2 to TRBJ1-1; D is possibly TRBD1 (6 bases). The CDR3 contains 12 residues. V gave up 4 bases and J gave up 10 bases, with 13 bases separating them. In germline, CDR1 is SGHAT, CDR2 FQNNGV. The CDR3 loop is CASSSKGGRAFF. CDR3 sequence (DNA): TGTGCCAGCAGCTCAAAGGGGGGGCGAGCTTTCTTT.

On this clone itself: Different DNA sequences within this sample yield the same CDR3. V is TRBV10-3 and J is TRBJ1-1, with 8 bases that match TRBD1. Looked up from germline, CDR1 is ENHRY and CDR2 is SYGVKD. This CDR3 comprises 14 residues. The V segment lost 4 bases and the J segment 0 bases; nucleotides outside the gene matches: 1. CDR3 sequence: CAISGQGLNTEAFF. The CDR3, as DNA: TGTGCCATCAGTGGACAGGGGTTGAACACTGAAGCTTTCTTT.

This sequence joins TRBV2 and TRBJ2-1; D may be TRBD2 (5 bases). Looked up from germline, CDR1 is SNHLY and CDR2 is FYNNEI. Trimming shortened V by 8 bases and J by 6 bases, and 17 bases separated the two germline ends. This CDR3 contains 14 residues. CDR3 bases: TGTGCCAGCCGATCAGCGGATCTTTCCAATGAGCAGTTCTTC. Protein: CASRSADLSNEQFF.

The rearrangement links TRBV2 to TRBJ1-5; D perhaps matches TRBD1 (6 bases). V was trimmed by 7 bases and J by 4 bases, leaving 11 bases between them. The CDR3 contains 13 residues. Germline CDR1 and CDR2: SNHLY and FYNNEI. The CDR3 sequence is CASIRDRNQPQHF. As DNA, the CDR3 is TGTGCCAGCATCCGCGACAGGAATCAGCCCCAGCATTTT.

CDR3 sequence: CASSSGSLGTEAFF. CDR3 sequence (DNA): TGTGCCAGCAGCTCGGGTTCTTTGGGCACTGAAGCTTTCTTT. J is TRBJ1-1 and V is TRBV7-9; D is unclear. Looked up from germline, CDR1 is SEHNR and CDR2 is FQNEAQ (reference sequence). The CDR3 contains 14 residues. Trimming stripped 4 bases from V and 4 bases from J, with 13 bases between.

This chain uses TRBV28 with TRBJ1-1; 8 bases are a match to TRBD1. The length of the CDR3 is 14 residues. CDR1 and CDR2 (germline): MDHEN, SYDVKM. V lost 3 bases and J lost 5; bases outside the gene matches: 5. The CDR3 coding sequence is TGTGCCAGCAGTTTTGACAGGGGAAGAACTGAAGCTTTCTTT. It specifies CASSFDRGRTEAFF.

Points on this clone: Other DNA sequences from this sample encode an identical CDR3 as well. The chain carries TRBV28 and TRBJ2-7; the match to TRBD1 covers 9 bases. The V gene end was trimmed by 3 bases and the J gene end by 0 bases; junction bases not matched to a gene: 6. CDR1 and CDR2 from the germline V gene are MDHEN and SYDVKM. CDR3 length: 16 residues. The CDR3 coding sequence is TGTGCCAGCAGTTTGACGGGACAGGGATTCTCCTACGAGCAGTACTTC. Translating gives CASSLTGQGFSYEQYF.

The V call is TRBV19, the J call TRBJ1-3, with D possibly being TRBD1 (5 bases). Per the germline V gene, CDR1 is LNHDA and CDR2 is SQIVND (reference sequence). This CDR3 is built from 15 residues. Trimming cost V 6 bases and J 0 bases, with 12 bases left between them. As DNA, the CDR3 is TGTGCCAGTAGCTCAGACAGACGCTCTGGAAACACCATATATTTT. This codes for CASSSDRRSGNTIYF.

This chain uses TRBV30 with TRBJ2-5; possible D gene TRBD2, 5 bases. CDR1 is GTSNPN and CDR2 is SVGIG in the germline V gene (reference sequence). Trimming shortened V by 2 bases and J by 4 bases, and 11 bases separated the two germline ends. This CDR3 has 13 residues. Written as DNA, the CDR3 is TGTGCCTGGAGTTTTAGCGAAGGAGAGACCCAGTACTTC. The encoded protein is CAWSFSEGETQYF.